A selection of T cell receptor beta chains follows, all from one sample in a study of blood T cell repertoires in COVID-19. Method: immunoSEQ multiplex PCR; TCRdb's copy keeps in-frame clones and lacks some. This sample has 190,000 or so clones, with approximately 87% found just once. Sequenced: peripheral blood. The receptors derive from a man aged 60 to 69 who had recovered from COVID-19. Each CDR3 is given with its conserved first and last residue. The order of the fields is D gene, J gene, clone size, V gene, CDR3 DNA, CDR3 protein. A D gene is named only where the DNA matches it firmly. Size is stated for part of the rows, as once, few or many counts, or as a class when the clone is expanded.

-	TRBJ2-5	-	TRBV5-1	TGCGCCAGCAGCGACCCGGCAGGAGGGGAGACCCAGTACTTC	CASSDPAGGETQYF
-	TRBJ1-5	-	TRBV2	TGTGCCAGCAGTGAAACCTTCTGGGAGGGGTTCAATCAGCCCCAGCATTTT	CASSETFWEGFNQPQHF
TRBD2	TRBJ2-3	few	TRBV29-1	TGCAGCGTTAAAGCGGGAGTGAGCACAGATACGCAGTATTTT	CSVKAGVSTDTQYF
-	TRBJ2-7	-	TRBV6-6	TGTGCCAGCAGCCTTCCCGGGACACCTTCCTACGAGCAGTACTTC	CASSLPGTPSYEQYF
TRBD1	TRBJ2-7	-	TRBV5-4	TGTGCCAGCAGCTTAGGACAGGGGGTTCCCTCGGCCATGTACGAGCAGTACTTC	CASSLGQGVPSAMYEQYF
-	TRBJ1-1	-	TRBV5-1	TGCGCCAGCAGCTTGGATCCAGGGAAAACTGAAGCTTTCTTT	CASSLDPGKTEAFF
TRBD1	TRBJ1-4	-	TRBV28	TGTGCCAGCAGTTACACCGGGACAGGGAAAGAAAAACTGTTTTTT	CASSYTGTGKEKLFF
-	TRBJ1-1	few	TRBV6-5	TGTGCCAGCAGTTTCGGCGGTAACACTGAAGCTTTCTTT	CASSFGGNTEAFF
TRBD1	TRBJ2-7	-	TRBV6-5	TGTGCCAGCAGTTACTCGTTACAGGGGGGCTACGAGCAGTACTTC	CASSYSLQGGYEQYF
-	TRBJ2-3	-	TRBV11-2	TGTGCCAGCAGCTTAGCCCATCGCACAGATACGCAGTATTTT	CASSLAHRTDTQYF
TRBD2	TRBJ2-5	-	TRBV29-1	TGCAGCGTTGAGAGGACTAGCGGGAGCTCCAAGACCCAGTACTTC	CSVERTSGSSKTQYF
TRBD1	TRBJ1-2	few	TRBV3-1/TRBV3-2	TGTGCCAGCAGCCAAGATTGGCAGGGGGCTGGCTACACCTTC	CASSQDWQGAGYTF
-	TRBJ2-3	once	TRBV5-1	TGCGCCAGCAGCTTGGACTATCTACTCGGATCGGAAAATACGCAGTATTTT	CASSLDYLLGSENTQYF
-	TRBJ1-1	-	TRBV30	TGTGCCTCCCCTGTGGGGGGCACTGAAGCTTTCTTT	CASPVGGTEAFF
-	TRBJ2-3	-	TRBV11-2	TGTGCCAGCGGGGACTCGTTGGGGGTAACGCAGTATTTT	CASGDSLGVTQYF
TRBD2	TRBJ2-3	-	TRBV5-1	TGCGCCAGCAGCCCGGGACTAGCGGGGGCCGCAGATACGCAGTATTTT	CASSPGLAGAADTQYF
TRBD2	TRBJ2-4	once	TRBV27	TGTGCCAGCAGTCCAACCGGGGGGGGCGGCATTCAGTACTTC	CASSPTGGGGIQYF
TRBD1	TRBJ1-1	-	TRBV15	TGTGCCACCAGATGGGACAGGAACACTGAAGCTTTCTTT	CATRWDRNTEAFF
-	TRBJ2-4	-	TRBV5-6	TGTGCCAGCAGCTTGGAAGGGACGGGACTGCACATTCAGTACTTC	CASSLEGTGLHIQYF
TRBD1	TRBJ1-4	-	TRBV5-5	TGTGCCAGCAGCGGGGACAGGGGCCTGAATGAAAAACTGTTTTTT	CASSGDRGLNEKLFF
-	TRBJ2-1	-	TRBV6-6	TGTGCCAGCACTGCGGGAAGCTCCTACAATGAGCAGTTCTTC	CASTAGSSYNEQFF
TRBD1	TRBJ2-7	-	TRBV11-2	TGTGCCAGCAGCTTAGCCCTCGGGACAGGGGGCCGCGAGCAGTACTTC	CASSLALGTGGREQYF
TRBD2	TRBJ2-5	once	TRBV2	TGTGCCAGCAGTGACAGCCTTGTAGCGGGGGGGCCTGAGACCCAGTACTTC	CASSDSLVAGGPETQYF
TRBD1	TRBJ2-5	-	TRBV28	TGTGCCAGCAGCCGAGAGGGGGCGCGGTGGGAGACCCAGTACTTC	CASSREGARWETQYF
TRBD1	TRBJ1-2	many	TRBV7-8	TGTGCCAGCAGCCAGGGACAGGGCTACACCTTC	CASSQGQGYTF
TRBD1	TRBJ1-3	once	TRBV4-3	TGCGCCAGCAGCCAATATCTAACCGGGACAGGTGGAAACACCATATATTTT	CASSQYLTGTGGNTIYF
TRBD1	TRBJ1-2	-	TRBV6-5	TGTGCCAGCAGTCGGGACAGGATTAACTATGGCTACACCTTC	CASSRDRINYGYTF
-	TRBJ2-7	-	TRBV27	TGTGCCAGCAGTTTATGGCCGACGGGGTTATACGAGCAGTACTTC	CASSLWPTGLYEQYF
-	TRBJ2-3	few	TRBV24-1	TGTGCCACCAGTGATTGGGGGCAAGGCACAGATACGCAGTATTTT	CATSDWGQGTDTQYF
-	TRBJ1-3	-	TRBV6-5	TGTGCCACCGCAGGAACAGGAAACACCATATATTTT	CATAGTGNTIYF
TRBD1	TRBJ1-5	-	TRBV28	TGTGCCAGCAGTTTAGACAGGGGGTATAGCAATCAGCCCCAGCATTTT	CASSLDRGYSNQPQHF
-	TRBJ1-6	once	TRBV19	TGTGCCAGTAGACCCCCGGGATCTTTGGGTTCACCCCTCCACTTT	CASRPPGSLGSPLHF
TRBD2	TRBJ2-2	-	TRBV2	TGTGCCAGCCGCAGTGGCCCCGGGAGGAGGAACACCGGGGAGCTGTTTTTT	CASRSGPGRRNTGELFF
TRBD1	TRBJ2-7	-	TRBV10-3	TGTGCCATCACGAGACAGGGTGCGGAGTACGAGCAGTACTTC	CAITRQGAEYEQYF
TRBD1	TRBJ2-3	once	TRBV30	TGTGCCTGGATGAGGACAGGGTCGCCCACAGATACGCAGTATTTT	CAWMRTGSPTDTQYF
-	TRBJ2-7	-	TRBV5-6	TGTGCCAGCCGGGGGGCGGGAAGCTCCTACGAGCAGTACTTC	CASRGAGSSYEQYF
TRBD1	TRBJ1-2	-	TRBV6-5	TGTGCCAGCAGAATGGACAGGGGAGATGGCTACACCTTC	CASRMDRGDGYTF
-	TRBJ2-2	once	TRBV7-3	TGTGCCAGCAGCTCACAAAGTGGGCCCCACACCGGGGAGCTGTTTTTT	CASSSQSGPHTGELFF
-	TRBJ1-2	-	TRBV29-1	TGCAGCGTTGCGATGGGATTGGGGGCAAGTCTCGGCTACACCTTC	CSVAMGLGASLGYTF
-	TRBJ2-1	-	TRBV18	TGTGCCAGCTCACCAAGGTTGGGGGGGGGCCGGTTCGGCAATGAGCAGTTCTTC	CASSPRLGGGRFGNEQFF
-	TRBJ1-1	-	TRBV6-5	TGTGCCAGCAAACCCCTCGGAGGGCACAACACTGAAGCTTTCTTT	CASKPLGGHNTEAFF